This T cell receptor (beta chain) stems from a study of shared clonotypes between healthy human individuals. Study overall: Plates per donor: three CD4 naive, three CD4 memory, two CD8 naive, one CD8 memory.

Regarding the study as a whole: When naive CD4 clonotypes were compared across a handful of donors, around 5% were shared. Naive subsets generally exceeded memory subsets in estimated richness.

Assay used: immunoSEQ multiplex PCR; TCRdb lists only in-frame clones, some missing. The sample includes roughly 2,500,000 clones, approximately 94% of them seen just once. As to this clone: Its antigen is currently unknown.

Per germline, CDR1 SGHNT and CDR2 YYREEE (reference sequence). The CDR3 loop spans 16 amino acids. V shed 0 bases and J 5 bases; nucleotides not matched to a gene: 6. Sequenced sample: naive CD4+ T cells from PBMCs. Indicated subset: CD45RA+ positively selected. This chain links TRBV5-4 with TRBJ2-5; TRBD2 matches at 11 bases. This TCR was recovered from a man aged 18 to 29 in good health. Some clones in this sample may be carry-over from other donors' samples. CDR3 sequence reads: CASSLGIAGGTETQYF. CDR3 coding DNA: TGTGCCAGCAGCTTGGGTATAGCGGGAGGGACGGAGACCCAGTACTTC.